These 19 T cell receptor beta chains originate from one sample sequenced in a study of shared clonotypes between healthy human individuals. TCRdb's table, derived via immunoSEQ multiplex PCR, lists solely in-frame clones and lacks some. This sample yields about 2 million clones, of which 90% to 95% are seen a single time; 0.1% to 0.15% belongs to the top ten. Sequenced material: naive CD4+ T cells sorted from blood. Subset reported: CD45RA+ positively selected. The receptors were sampled from a man younger than 35 in good health.

The chain links TRBV19 to TRBJ1-2; D gene ambiguous. CDR1 is LNHDA, CDR2 SQIVND, per germline (reference sequence). This CDR3 contains 14 residues. Trimming cost V 0 bases and J 4 bases, with 9 bases left between them. The chain's CDR3 is CASSIDRSLYGYTF. In DNA form, the CDR3 reads TGTGCCAGTAGTATAGACAGGTCTCTCTATGGCTACACCTTC.

The chain couples TRBV19 to TRBJ2-1, with 8 bases aligning to TRBD1. Germline V gene sequence: CDR1 LNHDA, CDR2 SQIVND (reference sequence). The V segment lost 5 bases and the J segment 9 bases; nucleotides outside the gene matches: 9. This CDR3 is 14 amino acids long. The CDR3 loop reads CASSHDRGSGEQFF. For the CDR3, the DNA is TGTGCCAGTAGTCATGACAGGGGCTCGGGTGAGCAGTTCTTC.

CDR3 loop: CASSFESSPLHF. CDR3 coding DNA: TGTGCCAGCAGCTTCGAAAGTTCACCCCTCCACTTT. This chain uses TRBV5-6 with TRBJ1-6; D is undetermined. CDR1 SGHDT and CDR2 YYEEEE come from the germline V gene. Trimming stripped 2 bases from V and 9 bases from J, with 6 bases between. The CDR3 is 12 amino acids.

The chain carries TRBV27 and TRBJ2-5, with TRBD2 matching over 9 bases. CDR1 is MNHEY and CDR2 is SMNVEV in the germline V gene (reference sequence). The trim removed 6 bases at V and 1 base at J, leaving 3 bases unmatched. The CDR3 spans 14 residues. DNA for the CDR3: TGTGCCAGCAGCGCTAGCGGGGTCCAAGAGACCCAGTACTTC. Translation: CASSASGVQETQYF.

The chain joins TRBV18 to TRBJ1-1; 11 bases line up with TRBD1. This CDR3 contains 13 residues. CDR1 KGHSH and CDR2 LQKENI come from the germline V gene. The V segment lost 4 bases and the J segment 6 bases; nucleotides outside the gene matches: 1. CDR3 nucleotides: TGTGCCAGCTCACTGGGACAGGGGGCTGAAGCTTTCTTT. As protein: CASSLGQGAEAFF.

CDR3 sequence (DNA): TGTGCCAGCAGCCTCGGACGGAGAAATCAGCCCCAGCATTTT. Translating it yields CASSLGRRNQPQHF. V and J are TRBV13 and TRBJ1-5; D gene uncertain. The CDR3 loop spans 14 amino acids. CDR1 and CDR2 from the germline V gene are PRHDT and FYEKMQ (reference sequence). The V end lost 5 bases, the J end lost 4 bases, and 12 bases lay between the germline ends.

This chain links TRBV7-6 with TRBJ2-1, with TRBD2 matching 8 bases. From germline, CDR1 is SGHVS and CDR2 FNYEAQ. Trimming removed 5 bases from V and 5 bases from J; junction bases left unmatched: 8. CDR3 size: 15 residues. The CDR3 nucleotides are TGTGCCAGCAGCCCTACGCGGGGGGCCCACAATGAGCAGTTCTTC. It specifies CASSPTRGAHNEQFF. Based on the CDR3 plus reference TRBV7-6 and TRBJ2-1, the full variable domain is GAGVSQSPRYKVTKRGQDVALRCDPISGHVSLYWYRQALGQGPEFLTYFNYEAQQDKSGLPNDRFSAERPEGSISTLTIQRTEQRDSAMYRCASSPTRGAHNEQFFGPGTRLTVL.

V and J are TRBV30 and TRBJ2-5, with TRBD1 matching 10 bases. V lost 2 bases and J lost 6; bases outside the gene matches: 6. CDR1 and CDR2 from the germline V gene are GTSNPN and SVGIG (reference sequence). The CDR3 has 14 amino acids. In DNA form, the CDR3 reads TGTGCCTGGAGTCCGACAGGGGGCGCGAAGACCCAGTACTTC. Protein sequence: CAWSPTGGAKTQYF. Drawing the rest from reference TRBV30 and TRBJ2-5, the complete variable domain is SQTIHQWPATLVQPVGSPLSLECTVEGTSNPNLYWYRQAAGRGLQLLFYSVGIGQISSEVPQNLSASRPQDRQFILSSKKLLLSDSGFYLCAWSPTGGAKTQYFGPGTRLLVL.

The genes are TRBV6-5 and TRBJ2-2; a possible D gene is TRBD2 (6 bases). This CDR3 region has 15 residues. Germline-derived CDR1 and CDR2 are MNHEY and SVGAGI. Trimming left V 4 bases short and J 5 bases short, with 14 bases between. DNA of the CDR3: TGTGCCAGCAGTTCGGGCGGGATAGGAACCGGGGAGCTGTTTTTT. It translates to CASSSGGIGTGELFF.

V is TRBV30 and J is TRBJ1-1; TRBD1 matches 8 bases. V trimming: 2 bases; J trimming: 3 bases; junction bases outside the gene matches: 2. Germline V gene sequence: CDR1 GTSNPN, CDR2 SVGIG (reference sequence). The CDR3 consists of 13 residues. The DNA for the CDR3 is TGTGCCTGGAGTTTGGACAGGGACACTGAAGCTTTCTTT. Translation: CAWSLDRDTEAFF. The variable domain in full, with the rest retrieved from reference TRBV30 and TRBJ1-1, is SQTIHQWPATLVQPVGSPLSLECTVEGTSNPNLYWYRQAAGRGLQLLFYSVGIGQISSEVPQNLSASRPQDRQFILSSKKLLLSDSGFYLCAWSLDRDTEAFFGQGTRLTVV.

The gene calls are TRBV29-1 and TRBJ2-7; 10 bases align to TRBD2. The CDR3 totals 13 residues. Germline CDR1 and CDR2: SQVTM and ANQGSEA. V lost 4 bases and J lost 7; bases outside the gene matches: 7. In nucleotides, the CDR3 is TGCAGCGTTGGGACTAGCGGCCAGAGGGAGCAGTACTTC. Protein sequence: CSVGTSGQREQYF.

This chain links TRBV7-6 with TRBJ2-7, with D perhaps matching TRBD1 (6 bases). V lost 1 base and J 0 bases, leaving 13 bases between the germline ends. CDR3 size: 16 residues. The V gene's germline CDR1 is SGHVS and CDR2 FNYEAQ. CDR3 region: CASSLGRTESSYEQYF. As DNA, the CDR3 is TGTGCCAGCAGCTTAGGAAGGACAGAGAGCTCCTACGAGCAGTACTTC.

This clone was picked up one time. The chain joins TRBV6-6 to TRBJ1-1, with 7 bases matching TRBD1. The V gene's germline CDR1 is MNHNY and CDR2 SVGAGI (reference sequence). J gave up 4 bases and V 10 bases, and 6 bases lay outside the gene matches. This CDR3 is 12 amino acids long. CDR3 in amino acids: CATYRGGTEAFF. CDR3 DNA: TGTGCCACCTACAGGGGAGGCACTGAAGCTTTCTTT.

This clone was recorded only once. The chain links TRBV4-1 to TRBJ2-5; D unclear. Trimming took off 1 base at V and 2 bases at J, with 11 bases between the two ends. The CDR3 is 15 residues long. Germline V gene data show CDR1 as MGHRA and CDR2 as YSYEKL. CDR3 residues: CASSQGIGTQETQYF. The CDR3 coding sequence is TGCGCCAGCAGCCAAGGTATAGGCACTCAAGAGACCCAGTACTTC.

This clone has a single count. V and J are TRBV7-9 and TRBJ2-3, with D perhaps TRBD2 (6 bases). The V end was cut by 4 bases, the J end by 3 bases, with 14 bases between. Per the germline V gene, CDR1 is SEHNR and CDR2 is FQNEAQ (reference sequence). The CDR3 totals 15 residues. The CDR3 sequence: CASSSLATSTDTQYF. As DNA, the CDR3 is TGTGCCAGCAGCTCACTAGCCACCTCGACAGATACGCAGTATTTT.

V gene TRBV2 combines with J gene TRBJ2-7; D unclear. V was trimmed by 8 bases and J by 5 bases, leaving 13 bases between them. Germline CDR1 SNHLY, CDR2 FYNNEI. CDR3 size: 12 residues. The CDR3 bases are TGTGCCAGCCGGCTGGGTTTGGACGAGCAGTACTTC. The encoded protein is CASRLGLDEQYF.

As to this clone: The sample holds other DNA sequences that translate to the same CDR3. The V gene is TRBV11-2, the J gene TRBJ2-1, with D unclear. Deletions cut 0 bases from V and 6 bases from J, with 6 bases between. The CDR3 length is 13 residues. Per the germline V gene, CDR1 is SGHAT and CDR2 is FQNNGV. CDR3 loop: CASSLDRANEQFF. CDR3 nucleotides: TGTGCCAGCAGCTTAGACAGAGCCAATGAGCAGTTCTTC.

The chain carries TRBV30 and TRBJ2-6; D is ambiguous. Germline-derived CDR1 and CDR2 are GTSNPN and SVGIG (reference sequence). This CDR3 spans 13 amino acids. Trimming cost V 5 bases and J 3 bases, with 8 bases left between them. The CDR3 bases are TGTGCCTGGGGGGATGGTGGGGCCAACGTCCTGACTTTC. It translates to CAWGDGGANVLTF.

The genes are TRBV10-1 and TRBJ2-6; D remains unclear. V was cut by 9 bases and J by 4 bases, with 13 bases left in between. Germline V lookup: CDR1 WNHNN, CDR2 SYGVQD (reference sequence). This CDR3 is 14 amino acids long. The CDR3 DNA sequence: TGCGCCAGTGGAAGGGTATCAGGGGCCAACGTCCTGACTTTC. Its protein is CASGRVSGANVLTF.